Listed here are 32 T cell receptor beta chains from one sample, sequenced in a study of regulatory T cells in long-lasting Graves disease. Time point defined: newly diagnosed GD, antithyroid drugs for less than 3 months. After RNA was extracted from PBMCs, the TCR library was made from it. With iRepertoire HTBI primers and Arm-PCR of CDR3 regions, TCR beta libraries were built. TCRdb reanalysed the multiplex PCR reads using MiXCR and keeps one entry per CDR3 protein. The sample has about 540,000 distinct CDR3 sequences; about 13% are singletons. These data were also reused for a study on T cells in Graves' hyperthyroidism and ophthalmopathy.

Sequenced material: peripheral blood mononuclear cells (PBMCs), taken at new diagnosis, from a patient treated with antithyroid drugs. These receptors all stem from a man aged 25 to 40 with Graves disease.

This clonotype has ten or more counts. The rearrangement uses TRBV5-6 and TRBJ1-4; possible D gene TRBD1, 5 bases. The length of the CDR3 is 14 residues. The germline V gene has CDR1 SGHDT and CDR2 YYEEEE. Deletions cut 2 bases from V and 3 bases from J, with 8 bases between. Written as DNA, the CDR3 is TGTGCCAGCAGCTTCGGGGCCGCTAATGAAAAACTGTTTTTT. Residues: CASSFGAANEKLFF.

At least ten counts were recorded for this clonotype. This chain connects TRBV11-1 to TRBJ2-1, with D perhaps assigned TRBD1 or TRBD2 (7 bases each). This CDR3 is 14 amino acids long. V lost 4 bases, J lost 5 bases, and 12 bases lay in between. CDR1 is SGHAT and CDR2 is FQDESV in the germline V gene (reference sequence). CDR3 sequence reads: CASSWSGTDNEQFF. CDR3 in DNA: TGTGCCAGCAGCTGGAGCGGGACAGACAATGAGCAGTTCTTC.

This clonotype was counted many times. CDR3 amino acids: CASSLAYRGQETQYF. CDR3 in DNA: TGTGCCAGCAGCTTAGCCTACAGGGGTCAAGAGACCCAGTACTTC. The chain employs TRBV11-1 and TRBJ2-5; 7 bases match TRBD1. The CDR3 contains 15 residues. Trimming at V came to 0 bases and at J to 2 bases, leaving 3 bases not matched to a gene. Looked up from germline, CDR1 is SGHAT and CDR2 is FQDESV (reference sequence).

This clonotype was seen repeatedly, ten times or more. The CDR3 nucleotides read TGCAGCGCCCCCGGAGCGGGAGTAGGTGAGCAGTTCTTC. Its translation: CSAPGAGVGEQFF. This chain links TRBV29-1 with TRBJ2-1, with 8 bases matching TRBD2. The trim removed 7 bases at V and 9 bases at J, leaving 11 bases unmatched. The CDR3 length is 13 residues. CDR1 is SQVTM, CDR2 ANQGSEA, per germline.

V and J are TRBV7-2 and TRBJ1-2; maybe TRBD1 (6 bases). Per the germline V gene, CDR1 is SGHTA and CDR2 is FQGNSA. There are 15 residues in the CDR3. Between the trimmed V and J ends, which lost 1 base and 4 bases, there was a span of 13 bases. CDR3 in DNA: TGTGCCAGCAGCTTAGGAGCAGGGGAGGCCTATGGCTACACCTTC. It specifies CASSLGAGEAYGYTF.

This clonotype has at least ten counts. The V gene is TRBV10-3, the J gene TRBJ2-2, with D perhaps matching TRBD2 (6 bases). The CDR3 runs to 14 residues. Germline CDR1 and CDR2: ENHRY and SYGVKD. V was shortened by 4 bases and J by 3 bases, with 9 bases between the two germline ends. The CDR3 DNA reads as TGTGCCATCAGTGGTTCTAGCGACACCGGGGAGCTGTTTTTT. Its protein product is CAISGSSDTGELFF.

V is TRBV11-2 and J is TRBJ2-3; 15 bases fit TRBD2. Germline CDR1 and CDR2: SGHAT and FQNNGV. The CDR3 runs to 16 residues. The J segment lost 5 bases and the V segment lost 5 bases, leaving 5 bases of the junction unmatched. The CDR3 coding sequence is TGTGCCAGCAGCCCCCTGGGACTAGCGGGAGGAGATACGCAGTATTTT. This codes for CASSPLGLAGGDTQYF.

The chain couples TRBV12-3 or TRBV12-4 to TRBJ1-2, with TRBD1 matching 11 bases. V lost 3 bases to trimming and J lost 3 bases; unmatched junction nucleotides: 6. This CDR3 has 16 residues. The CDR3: CASSLGGTGGYYGYTF. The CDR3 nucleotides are TGTGCCAGCAGTTTGGGGGGGACAGGGGGTTACTATGGCTACACCTTC.

CDR3 DNA sequence: TGTGCCAGCAGCTCCGGGGTGCTCCTTGGGGAGACCCAGTACTTC. Translated: CASSSGVLLGETQYF. The rearrangement uses TRBV7-2 and TRBJ2-5; D may be TRBD2 (5 bases). Trimming stripped 4 bases from V and 5 bases from J, with 17 bases between. The germline CDR1 and CDR2 sequences are SGHTA and FQGNSA. This CDR3 contains 15 residues.

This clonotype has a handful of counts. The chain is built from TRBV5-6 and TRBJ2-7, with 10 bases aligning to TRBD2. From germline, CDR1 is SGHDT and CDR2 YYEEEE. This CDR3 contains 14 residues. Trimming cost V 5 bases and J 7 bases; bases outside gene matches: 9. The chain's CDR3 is CASSRPGLAREQYF. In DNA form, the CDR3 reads TGTGCCAGCAGTCGACCGGGACTAGCGCGGGAGCAGTACTTC.

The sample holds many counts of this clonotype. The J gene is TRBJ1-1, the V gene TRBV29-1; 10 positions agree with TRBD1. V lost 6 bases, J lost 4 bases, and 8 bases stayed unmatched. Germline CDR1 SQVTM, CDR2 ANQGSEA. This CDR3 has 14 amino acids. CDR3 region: CSVVARTGGTEAFF. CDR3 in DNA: TGCAGCGTCGTAGCCCGGACAGGGGGCACTGAAGCTTTCTTT.

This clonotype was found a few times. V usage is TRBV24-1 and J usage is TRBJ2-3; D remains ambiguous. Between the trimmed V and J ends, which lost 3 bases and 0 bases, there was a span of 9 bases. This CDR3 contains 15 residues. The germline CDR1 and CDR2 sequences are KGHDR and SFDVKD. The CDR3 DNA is TGTGCCACCAGTGATCCGGCCACGAGCACAGATACGCAGTATTTT. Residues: CATSDPATSTDTQYF.

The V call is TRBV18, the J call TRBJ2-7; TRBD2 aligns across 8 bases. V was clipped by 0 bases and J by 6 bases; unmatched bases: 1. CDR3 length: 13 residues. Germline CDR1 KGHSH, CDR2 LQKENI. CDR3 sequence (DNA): TGTGCCAGCTCACCACCTAGCGGGACCGAGCAGTACTTC. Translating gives CASSPPSGTEQYF.

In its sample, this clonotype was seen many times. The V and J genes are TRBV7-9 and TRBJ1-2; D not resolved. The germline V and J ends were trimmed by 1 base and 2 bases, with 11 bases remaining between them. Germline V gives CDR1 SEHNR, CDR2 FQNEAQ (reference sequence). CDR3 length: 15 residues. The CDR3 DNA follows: TGTGCCAGCAGCTTAGATTTTACGGGGAACTATGGCTACACCTTC. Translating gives CASSLDFTGNYGYTF.

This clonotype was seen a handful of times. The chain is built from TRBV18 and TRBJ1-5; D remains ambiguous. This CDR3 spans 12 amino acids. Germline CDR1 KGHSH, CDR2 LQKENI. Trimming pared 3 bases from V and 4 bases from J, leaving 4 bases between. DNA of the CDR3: TGTGCCAGCTCACCCGTGAATCAGCCCCAGCATTTT. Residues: CASSPVNQPQHF.

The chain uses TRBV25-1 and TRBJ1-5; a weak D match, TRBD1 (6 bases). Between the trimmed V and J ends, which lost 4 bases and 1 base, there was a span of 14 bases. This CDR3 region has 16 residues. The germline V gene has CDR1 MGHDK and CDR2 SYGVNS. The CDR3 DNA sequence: TGTGCCAGCAGTGTAGGGGGGAAGGGAAGCAATCAGCCCCAGCATTTT. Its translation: CASSVGGKGSNQPQHF.

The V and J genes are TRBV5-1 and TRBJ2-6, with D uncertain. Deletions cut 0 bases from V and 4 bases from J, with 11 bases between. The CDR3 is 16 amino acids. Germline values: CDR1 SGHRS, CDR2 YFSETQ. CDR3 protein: CASSLAVVAGANVLTF. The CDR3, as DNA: TGCGCCAGCAGCTTGGCCGTCGTTGCCGGGGCCAACGTCCTGACTTTC.

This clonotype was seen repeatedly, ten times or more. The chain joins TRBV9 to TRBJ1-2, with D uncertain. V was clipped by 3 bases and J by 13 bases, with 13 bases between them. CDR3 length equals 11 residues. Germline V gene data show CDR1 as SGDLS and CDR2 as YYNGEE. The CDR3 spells CASSGQMECTF. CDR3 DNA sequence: TGTGCCAGCAGCGGTCAGATGGAGTGCACCTTC.

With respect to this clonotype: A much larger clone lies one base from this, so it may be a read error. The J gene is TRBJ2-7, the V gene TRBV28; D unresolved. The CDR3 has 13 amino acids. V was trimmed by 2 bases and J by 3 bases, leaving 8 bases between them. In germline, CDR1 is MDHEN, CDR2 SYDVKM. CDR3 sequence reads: CASSLSPLYEQYF. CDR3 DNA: TGTGCCAGCAGTTTAAGTCCCCTCTACGAGCAGTACTTC.

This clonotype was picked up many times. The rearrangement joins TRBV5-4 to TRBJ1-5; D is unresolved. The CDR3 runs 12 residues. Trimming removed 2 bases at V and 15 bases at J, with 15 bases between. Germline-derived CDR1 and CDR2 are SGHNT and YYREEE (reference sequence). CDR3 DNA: TGTGCCAGCAGCTTCGAAGGCTTGGACGCGCATTTT. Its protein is CASSFEGLDAHF.

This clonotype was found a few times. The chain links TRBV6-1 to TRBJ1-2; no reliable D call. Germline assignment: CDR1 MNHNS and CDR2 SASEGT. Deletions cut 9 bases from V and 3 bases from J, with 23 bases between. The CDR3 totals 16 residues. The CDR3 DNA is TGTGCCAGTAGGTCCCGATCTACAGCGCTTGACTATGGCTACACCTTC. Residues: CASRSRSTALDYGYTF.

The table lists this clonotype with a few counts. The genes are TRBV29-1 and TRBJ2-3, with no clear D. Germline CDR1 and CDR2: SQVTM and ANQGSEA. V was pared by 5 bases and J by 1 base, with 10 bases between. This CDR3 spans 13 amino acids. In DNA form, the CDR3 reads TGCAGCGTTAGGACCCAGGGCACAGATACGCAGTATTTT. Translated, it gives CSVRTQGTDTQYF.

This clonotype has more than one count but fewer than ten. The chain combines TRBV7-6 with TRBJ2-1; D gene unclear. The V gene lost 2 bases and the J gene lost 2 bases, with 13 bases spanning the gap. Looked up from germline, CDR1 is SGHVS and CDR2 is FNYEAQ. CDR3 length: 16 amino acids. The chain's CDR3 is CASSLTLPVAYNEQFF. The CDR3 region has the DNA TGTGCCAGCAGCTTAACATTGCCAGTTGCCTACAATGAGCAGTTCTTC.

The CDR3 nucleotides are TGTGCCAGCAGCCCTGACGGGGATAATCAGCCCCAGCATTTT. Amino acid sequence: CASSPDGDNQPQHF. The chain uses TRBV7-9 and TRBJ1-5, with no clear D. Germline V gene data show CDR1 as SEHNR and CDR2 as FQNEAQ (reference sequence). V gave up 5 bases and J gave up 4 bases, with 12 bases separating them. The length of the CDR3 is 14 residues.

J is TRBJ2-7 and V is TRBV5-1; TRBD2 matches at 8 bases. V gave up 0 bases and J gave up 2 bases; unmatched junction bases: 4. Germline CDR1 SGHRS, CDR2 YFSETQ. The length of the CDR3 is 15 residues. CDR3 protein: CASSLGLAIAYEQYF. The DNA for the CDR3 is TGCGCCAGCAGCTTGGGACTAGCGATTGCCTACGAGCAGTACTTC.

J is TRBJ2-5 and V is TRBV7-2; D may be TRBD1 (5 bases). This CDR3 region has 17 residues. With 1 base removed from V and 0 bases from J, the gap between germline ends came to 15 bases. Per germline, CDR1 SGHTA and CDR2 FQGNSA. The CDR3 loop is CASSLVRGGRYQETQYF. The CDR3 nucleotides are TGTGCCAGCAGCTTAGTAAGGGGTGGGCGGTACCAAGAGACCCAGTACTTC.

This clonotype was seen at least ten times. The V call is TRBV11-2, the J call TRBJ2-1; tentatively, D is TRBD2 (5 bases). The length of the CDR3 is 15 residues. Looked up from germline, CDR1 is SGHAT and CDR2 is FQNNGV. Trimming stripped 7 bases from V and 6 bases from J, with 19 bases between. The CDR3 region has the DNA TGTGCCAGCACGGCCGAGGTAGCGTTTGTCAATGAGCAGTTCTTC. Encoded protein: CASTAEVAFVNEQFF.

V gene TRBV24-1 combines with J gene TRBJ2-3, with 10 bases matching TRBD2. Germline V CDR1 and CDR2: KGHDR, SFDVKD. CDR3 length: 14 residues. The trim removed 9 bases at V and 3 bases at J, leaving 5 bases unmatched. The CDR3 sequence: CATGSSGRTDTQYF. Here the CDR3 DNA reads TGTGCCACCGGGTCTAGCGGGAGAACAGATACGCAGTATTTT.

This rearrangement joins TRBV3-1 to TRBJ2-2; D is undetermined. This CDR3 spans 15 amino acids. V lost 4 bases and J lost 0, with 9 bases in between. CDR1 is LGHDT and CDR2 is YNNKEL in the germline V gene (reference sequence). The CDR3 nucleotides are TGTGCCAGCAGCCCTACCCGGGCGAACACCGGGGAGCTGTTTTTT. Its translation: CASSPTRANTGELFF.

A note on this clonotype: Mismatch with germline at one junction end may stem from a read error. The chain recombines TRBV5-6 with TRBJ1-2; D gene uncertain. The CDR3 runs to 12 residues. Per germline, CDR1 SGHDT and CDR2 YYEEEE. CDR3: CANSLSEYGYTF. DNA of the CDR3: TGTGCCAACAGCCTGAGCGAATATGGCTACACCTTC. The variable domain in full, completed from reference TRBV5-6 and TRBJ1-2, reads DAGVTQSPTHLIKTRGQQVTLRCSPKSGHDTVSWYQQALGQGPQFIFQYYEEEERQRGNFPDRFSGHQFPNYSSELNVNALLLGDSALYLCANSLSEYGYTFGSGTRLTVV.

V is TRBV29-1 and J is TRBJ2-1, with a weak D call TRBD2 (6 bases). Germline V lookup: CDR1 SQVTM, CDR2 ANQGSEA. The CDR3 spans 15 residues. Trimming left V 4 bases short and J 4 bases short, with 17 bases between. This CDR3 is CSVVGGPTAYNEQFF. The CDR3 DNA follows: TGCAGCGTTGTGGGGGGACCGACCGCTTACAATGAGCAGTTCTTC.

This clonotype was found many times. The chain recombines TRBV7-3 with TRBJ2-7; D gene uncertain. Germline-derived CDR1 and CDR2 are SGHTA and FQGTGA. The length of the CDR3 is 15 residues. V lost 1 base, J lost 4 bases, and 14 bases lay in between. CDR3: CASSLNPSPFYEQYF. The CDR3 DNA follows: TGTGCCAGCAGCTTAAATCCATCTCCTTTTTACGAGCAGTACTTC.